This T cell receptor (beta chain) was recovered during a study of identifying expanded T cells in peripheral blood. The junction had 4 bases not matched to a gene; V was cut back by 0 bases and J by 4 bases. Germline values: CDR1 SGDLS, CDR2 YYNGEE. CDR3 length equals 16 residues. This clone was counted only a few times. TCRdb's table, derived via immunoSEQ multiplex PCR, lists solely in-frame clones and lacks some. The sample holds over 65,000 clones, around nine tenths seen once. The chain combines TRBV9 with TRBJ2-5, with 12 bases that match TRBD2. The sequencing sample was made of blood. The TCR originated in a person aged 18-69 years in good health. The CDR3 region has the DNA TGTGCCAGCAGCGTAGGAGCTAGCGGGGGGGCAGAGACCCAGTACTTC. Translating gives CASSVGASGGAETQYF. The full variable domain, its missing parts supplied by reference TRBV9 and TRBJ2-5, is DSGVTQTPKHLITATGQRVTLRCSPRSGDLSVYWYQQSLDQGLQFLIQYYNGEERAKGNILERFSAQQFPDLHSELNLSSLELGDSALYFCASSVGASGGAETQYFGPGTRLLVL.